The next 18 T cell receptor beta chains were all read from a single sample in a study of radiotherapy plus CTLA-4 blockade in lung cancer. Here immunoSEQ multiplex PCR was the method, and the copy in TCRdb shows in-frame clones only, minus some. The repertoire consists of more than 75,000 clones, with roughly 80% occurring once and the leading ten covering 20% to 30%. This specimen consisted of peripheral blood, obtained from a patient treated with radiotherapy plus ipilimumab. These TCRs come from a human donor with non-small cell lung cancer that progressed on radiotherapy plus ipilimumab.

This rearrangement joins TRBV11-2 to TRBJ2-2, with 8 positions matching TRBD2. V lost 6 bases and J lost 5; bases outside the gene matches: 8. CDR3 length: 15 amino acids. Looked up from germline, CDR1 is SGHAT and CDR2 is FQNNGV. CDR3 residues: CASSPSGRGTGELFF. The CDR3 nucleotides are TGTGCCAGCAGTCCAAGCGGGAGAGGTACCGGGGAGCTGTTTTTT. Full variable domain (remainder filled in from reference TRBV11-2 and TRBJ2-2): EAGVAQSPRYKIIEKRQSVAFWCNPISGHATLYWYQQILGQGPKLLIQFQNNGVVDDSQLPKDRFSAERLKGVDSTLKIQPAKLEDSAVYLCASSPSGRGTGELFFGEGSRLTVL.

V gene TRBV4-1 combines with J gene TRBJ2-7; TRBD1 aligns across 10 bases. CDR1 and CDR2 from the germline V gene are MGHRA and YSYEKL. The CDR3 is made up of 14 amino acids. Trimming took 4 bases from V and 5 from J; bases not matched to a gene: 5. CDR3: CASSRTGTGDEQYF. CDR3 nucleotide sequence: TGCGCCAGCAGCCGAACCGGGACAGGGGACGAGCAGTACTTC.

Relative to its sample, this clone is medium-sized (0.01 to 0.1%). V usage is TRBV4-1 and J usage is TRBJ2-7; 8 bases align to TRBD1. Trimming removed 0 bases from V and 0 bases from J; junction bases left unmatched: 4. Germline CDR1 MGHRA, CDR2 YSYEKL. The CDR3 covers 16 residues. The CDR3 coding sequence is TGCGCCAGCAGCCAAGACTCGGGACAGGCCTCCTACGAGCAGTACTTC. Translating it yields CASSQDSGQASYEQYF.

V usage is TRBV6-5 and J usage is TRBJ2-3, with 7 positions matching TRBD2. With 3 bases clipped from V and 6 bases from J, the junction kept 9 bases outside the gene matches. The CDR3 contains 15 residues. The germline V gene has CDR1 MNHEY and CDR2 SVGAGI. CDR3 amino acids: CASSYRASGTDTQYF. The CDR3 coding sequence is TGTGCCAGCAGTTATCGGGCTAGCGGAACGGATACGCAGTATTTT.

V gene TRBV5-1 combines with J gene TRBJ2-3, with a weak D call TRBD1 (5 bases). CDR1 and CDR2 from the germline V gene are SGHRS and YFSETQ. Trimming took 4 bases from V and 0 from J, leaving 9 bases between them. The CDR3 contains 14 residues. CDR3 nucleotides: TGCGCCAGCAGCGAGACAGCTAGCACAGATACGCAGTATTTT. Translated, it gives CASSETASTDTQYF.

In regard to this clone: This same CDR3 is encoded by further DNA sequences in the sample. The J gene is TRBJ2-5, the V gene TRBV2; TRBD1 might be the D (6 bases). Trimming removed 10 bases at V and 1 base at J, with 10 bases between. The CDR3 consists of 12 residues. The germline gives CDR1 SNHLY, CDR2 FYNNEI. The CDR3 DNA follows: TGTGCCATCCCGGACAGCCAAGAGACCCAGTACTTC. Residues: CAIPDSQETQYF.

The chain is built from TRBV20-1 and TRBJ2-1; 8 bases line up with TRBD1. Per the germline V gene, CDR1 is DFQATT and CDR2 is SNEGSKA (reference sequence). J gave up 7 bases and V 5 bases, and 1 base lay outside the gene matches. CDR3 length: 11 amino acids. This CDR3 is CSAGQGNEQFF. For the CDR3, the DNA is TGCAGTGCTGGACAGGGAAATGAGCAGTTCTTC.

The chain combines TRBV18 with TRBJ1-4; D possibly corresponds to TRBD1 (5 bases). The ends were cut back, 2 bases at V and 6 bases at J, with 13 bases in the middle. Germline values: CDR1 KGHSH, CDR2 LQKENI. The CDR3 sequence is 15 residues long. DNA of the CDR3: TGTGCCAGCTCACCATACAGGACGGCCGATGAAAAACTGTTTTTT. Translated, it gives CASSPYRTADEKLFF. Filled out from reference TRBV18 and TRBJ1-4, the complete variable domain reads NAGVMQNPRHLVRRRGQEARLRCSPMKGHSHVYWYRQLPEEGLKFMVYLQKENIIDESGMPKERFSAEFPKEGPSILRIQQVVRGDSAAYFCASSPYRTADEKLFFGSGTQLSVL.

The DNA for the CDR3 is TGTGCCAGCAGCTTAGAGCAGGTTGGAGAAAAACTGTTTTTT. Protein sequence: CASSLEQVGEKLFF. The V and J genes are TRBV11-2 and TRBJ1-4; no reliable D call. This CDR3 spans 14 amino acids. The V gene's germline CDR1 is SGHAT and CDR2 FQNNGV. V gave up 0 bases and J gave up 8 bases, with 10 bases separating them. Variable domain in full (rest from reference TRBV11-2 and TRBJ1-4): EAGVAQSPRYKIIEKRQSVAFWCNPISGHATLYWYQQILGQGPKLLIQFQNNGVVDDSQLPKDRFSAERLKGVDSTLKIQPAKLEDSAVYLCASSLEQVGEKLFFGSGTQLSVL.

The chain is built from TRBV19 and TRBJ2-7; the match to TRBD2 covers 9 bases. CDR1 is LNHDA, CDR2 SQIVND, per germline (reference sequence). V lost 6 bases to trimming and J lost 2 bases; unmatched junction nucleotides: 5. The CDR3 sequence is 14 residues long. For the CDR3, the DNA is TGTGCCAGTAGCGACCGACTAGCGGCCTACGAGCAGTACTTC. Its protein product is CASSDRLAAYEQYF.

The V call is TRBV4-1, the J call TRBJ2-1; 13 bases are a match to TRBD2. CDR1 and CDR2 (germline): MGHRA, YSYEKL. The CDR3 is made up of 15 amino acids. V lost 6 bases, J lost 5 bases, and 4 bases stayed unmatched. The CDR3 sequence is CASSLGLAGDNEQFF. The DNA for the CDR3 is TGCGCCAGCAGTCTCGGACTAGCGGGAGACAATGAGCAGTTCTTC.

The chain is built from TRBV28 and TRBJ1-5, with 8 bases matching TRBD1. Per the germline V gene, CDR1 is MDHEN and CDR2 is SYDVKM. Trimming took 2 bases from V and 6 from J; bases not matched to a gene: 9. This CDR3 has 16 residues. The CDR3 protein is CASSLVPTGGRQPQHF. The CDR3 DNA reads TGTGCCAGCAGTTTAGTCCCCACAGGGGGACGTCAGCCCCAGCATTTT.

The chain employs TRBV5-1 and TRBJ2-5; 12 bases agree with TRBD2. Germline CDR1 SGHRS, CDR2 YFSETQ. J was trimmed by 2 bases and V by 3 bases; bases with no gene match: 5. The length of the CDR3 is 16 residues. The CDR3 here is CASSSGLAGSQETQYF. In DNA form, the CDR3 reads TGCGCCAGCAGCTCGGGACTAGCGGGTAGTCAAGAGACCCAGTACTTC.

This clone appeared a single time. This chain uses TRBV28 with TRBJ1-2; D is unclear. The CDR3 totals 15 residues. Germline values: CDR1 MDHEN, CDR2 SYDVKM. Trimming shortened V by 4 bases and J by 7 bases, and 19 bases separated the two germline ends. CDR3 amino acids: CASSSPTASRSGYTF. DNA for the CDR3: TGTGCCAGCAGTTCACCGACGGCCTCCAGAAGTGGCTACACCTTC.

V gene TRBV13 combines with J gene TRBJ2-7; D ambiguous. The CDR3 runs 14 residues. V lost 3 bases, J lost 0 bases, and 9 bases lay in between. Germline values: CDR1 PRHDT, CDR2 FYEKMQ (reference sequence). This chain's CDR3 is CASSFGSRSYEQYV. The CDR3 DNA follows: TGTGCCAGCAGCTTTGGGTCCCGCTCCTACGAGCAGTACGTC.

The rearrangement uses TRBV2 and TRBJ1-5; 7 positions match TRBD1. Germline V lookup: CDR1 SNHLY, CDR2 FYNNEI. The length of the CDR3 is 14 residues. With 3 bases clipped from V and 6 bases from J, the junction kept 5 bases outside the gene matches. Written as DNA, the CDR3 is TGTGCCAGCAGTGATTCGGACAGGCTTCAGCCCCAGCATTTT. Protein sequence: CASSDSDRLQPQHF.

The genes are TRBV6-5 and TRBJ1-4; D is perhaps TRBD1 (5 bases). Germline V gene data show CDR1 as MNHEY and CDR2 as SVGAGI. The CDR3 has 15 residues. Deletions cut 3 bases from V and 1 base from J, with 9 bases between. The CDR3 bases are TGTGCCAGCAGTTATCTGGGGGTAACTAATGAAAAACTGTTTTTT. Its protein product is CASSYLGVTNEKLFF.

The chain employs TRBV28 and TRBJ1-1; D remains ambiguous. V was clipped by 5 bases and J by 4 bases, with 5 bases between them. Looked up from germline, CDR1 is MDHEN and CDR2 is SYDVKM. The CDR3 runs 11 residues. The CDR3 sequence is CASSRSTEAFF. The CDR3 DNA sequence: TGTGCCAGCAGTAGGAGCACTGAAGCTTTCTTT. Full variable domain (outside the CDR3, taken from reference TRBV28 and TRBJ1-1): DVKVTQSSRYLVKRTGEKVFLECVQDMDHENMFWYRQDPGLGLRLIYFSYDVKMKEKGDIPEGYSVSREKKERFSLILESASTNQTSMYLCASSRSTEAFFGQGTRLTVV.